The clone carrying this TCR beta chain was observed a few times. Its specificity is unknown. PCR primers comprised 60 Vbeta and 13 Jbeta primers. TCRdb's table, derived via immunoSEQ multiplex PCR, lists solely in-frame clones and lacks some. Counted here are about 300,000 clones, roughly 89% occurring once; the ten biggest clones make up less than 4.5%. The data were obtained in a study of cytomegalovirus exposure and HLA in healthy donors. Broader study findings: Some 16,000 TCR beta sequences were associated with HLA alleles at 0.05 false discovery rate in a later analysis. In an earlier analysis, most TCR beta V segments were productive about 87% or about 30% of the time. Exclusion applied to some V segments, including TRBV6-2 and TRBV6-3, as they were indistinguishable.

From germline, CDR1 is MNHEY and CDR2 SMNVEV (reference sequence). The V end was cut by 5 bases, the J end by 8 bases, with 15 bases between. The CDR3 consists of 13 residues. The TCR originated in a middle-aged man in good health and CMV-seropositive. The rearrangement uses TRBV27 and TRBJ1-2; D remains unclear. The source material was PBMCs. CDR3 region: CASSPEGFGGYTF. In DNA form, the CDR3 reads TGTGCCAGCAGTCCGGAGGGTTTCGGGGGCTACACCTTC.